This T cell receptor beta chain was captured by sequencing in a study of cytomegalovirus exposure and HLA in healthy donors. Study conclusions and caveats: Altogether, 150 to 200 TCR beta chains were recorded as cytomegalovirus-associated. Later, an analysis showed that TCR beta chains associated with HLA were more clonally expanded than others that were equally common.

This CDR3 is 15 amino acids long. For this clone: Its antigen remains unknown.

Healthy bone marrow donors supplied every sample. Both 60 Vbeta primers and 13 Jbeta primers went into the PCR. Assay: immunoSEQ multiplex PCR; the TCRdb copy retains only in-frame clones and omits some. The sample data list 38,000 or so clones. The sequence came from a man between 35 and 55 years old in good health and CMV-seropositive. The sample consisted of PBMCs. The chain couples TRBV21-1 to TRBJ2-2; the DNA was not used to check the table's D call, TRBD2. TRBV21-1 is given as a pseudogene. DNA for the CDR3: TGTGCCAGCAGTGGAGGGCGGAGTTCTTCCGGGGAGCTGTTTTTT. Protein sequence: CASSGGRSSSGELFF.